This T cell receptor beta chain was retrieved from a study of cytomegalovirus exposure and HLA in healthy donors. Study-level results: Specific recognition of CMV antigens was confirmed in vitro for a few chains (all CMV-associated).

PCR amplification relied on 60 Vbeta primers (plus 13 Jbeta primers). Assay used: immunoSEQ multiplex PCR; TCRdb lists only in-frame clones, some missing. The table lists 75,000 to 95,000 clones, over 60% of them singletons. Per the germline V gene, CDR1 is SNHLY and CDR2 is FYNNEI. This CDR3 comprises 12 residues. Trimming shortened V by 7 bases and J by 3 bases, and 9 bases separated the two germline ends. On this clone itself: No antigen is known for it.

Sequencing was carried out using PBMCs. The clonotype was recovered from a woman in her forties or fifties in good health and CMV-seropositive. The chain carries TRBV2 and TRBJ1-1, with D perhaps matching TRBD1 (6 bases). DNA of the CDR3: TGTGCCAGCACACAGGGTCACACTGAAGCTTTCTTT. It specifies CASTQGHTEAFF.